A selection of T cell receptor beta chains follows, all from one sample in a study of early T cells in non-severe SARS-CoV-2 infection. TCRdb called the 5' RACE reads again in MiXCR, with one record for every CDR3 protein. The sample includes 45,000 to 55,000 distinct CDR3 sequences, around a tenth of them seen just once. The specimen sequenced was whole blood. These receptors came from an adult who was a healthcare worker with PCR-confirmed SARS-CoV-2 infection or an uninfected control (not recorded which). Both conserved end residues are part of each CDR3. The D gene is left open where the match is weak. Clone size is shown for a subset of rows, as once, few, many or a class of expanded clone.

TRBV6-5,NA,TRBJ1-1,many,CASSRQRNTEAFF,TGTGCCAGCAGCAGACAGAGGAACACTGAAGCTTTCTTT
TRBV4-2,NA,TRBJ2-1,few,CASSSGSSYNEQFF,TGTGCCAGCAGCTCCGGTAGCTCCTACAATGAGCAGTTCTTC
TRBV12-2,NA,TRBJ1-2,many,CASRLPSGTGYGYTF,TGTGCAAGTCGCCTGCCTTCCGGGACAGGGTATGGCTACACCTTC
TRBV28,TRBD1,TRBJ2-7,NA,CASSFRQGVSYEQYF,TGTGCCAGCAGTTTTCGACAGGGGGTGTCTTACGAGCAGTACTTC
TRBV7-3,NA,TRBJ1-6,many,CASSSGNSPLHF,TGTGCCAGCAGCTCAGGGAATTCACCCCTCCACTTT
TRBV10-1,NA,TRBJ2-5,few,CASSESVQGSETQYF,TGCGCCAGCAGTGAGTCGGTGCAGGGGTCGGAGACCCAGTACTTC
TRBV12-3/TRBV12-4,NA,TRBJ1-1,many,CASSTAGTSNTEAFF,TGTGCCAGCAGCACCGCCGGGACATCTAACACTGAAGCTTTCTTT
TRBV28,NA,TRBJ2-3,few,CASSFYPGKFTDTQYF,TGTGCCAGCAGTTTCTACCCGGGAAAATTCACAGATACGCAGTATTTT
TRBV20-1,TRBD2,TRBJ2-7,NA,CSARELAGSYEQYF,TGCAGTGCTAGGGAACTAGCGGGCTCCTACGAGCAGTACTTC
TRBV9,TRBD2,TRBJ2-7,few,CASSVALAGTGEQYF,TGTGCCAGCAGCGTAGCTCTAGCGGGGACCGGCGAGCAGTACTTC
TRBV11-3,TRBD1,TRBJ1-1,few,CASSSTRGPGTEAFF,TGTGCCAGCAGCTCGACCAGGGGGCCGGGGACTGAAGCTTTCTTT
TRBV27,NA,TRBJ2-7,few,CASSWAAAYEQYF,TGTGCCAGCAGTTGGGCGGCCGCCTACGAGCAGTACTTC
TRBV6-5,NA,TRBJ2-2,NA,CASSESWTGELFF,TGTGCCAGCAGTGAGAGTTGGACCGGGGAGCTGTTTTTT
TRBV3-1,TRBD1,TRBJ2-5,NA,CASSQHGRSTGRWETQYF,TGTGCCAGCAGCCAACACGGTCGTTCGACAGGGCGGTGGGAGACCCAGTACTTC
TRBV7-2,NA,TRBJ2-7,many,CASSLDWGDEQYF,TGTGCCAGCAGCTTGGACTGGGGAGATGAGCAGTACTTC
TRBV25-1,NA,TRBJ1-1,many,CASSEVTAQAFF,TGTGCCAGCAGTGAGGTAACCGCTCAAGCTTTCTTT
TRBV6-1,TRBD2,TRBJ2-2,many,CASSGTLAGGPVGELFF,TGTGCCAGCAGTGGCACACTAGCGGGAGGGCCCGTCGGGGAGCTGTTTTTT
TRBV2,NA,TRBJ2-1,many,CASELEVTYNEQFF,TGTGCCAGCGAGCTGGAAGTCACCTACAATGAGCAGTTCTTC
TRBV6-2/TRBV6-3,NA,TRBJ2-3,many,CASQRTDTQYF,TGTGCCAGCCAACGTACAGATACGCAGTATTTT
TRBV10-3,TRBD2,TRBJ2-3,few,CAITLAGVGDTQYF,TGTGCCATCACCCTAGCGGGAGTAGGAGATACGCAGTATTTT
TRBV20-1,TRBD1,TRBJ2-1,many,CSARGQGAGTYNEQFF,TGCAGTGCTAGGGGACAGGGGGCAGGGACCTACAATGAGCAGTTCTTC
TRBV5-1,NA,TRBJ2-1,NA,CASSLVNVYNEQFF,TGCGCCAGCAGCCTGGTTAACGTATACAATGAGCAGTTCTTC